This T cell receptor beta chain was profiled in a study of shared clonotypes between healthy human individuals. Findings and limits, study-wide: The study generally estimated greater richness for naive than memory subsets.

As defined, naive CD8 cells were CD45RO-negative and positively selected for CCR7, with terminally differentiated effector memory CD45RA+ cells excluded. Samples underwent the assay at deep level. TCRdb's copy holds only in-frame clones and misses some; the assay was immunoSEQ multiplex PCR. The sample consists of about 820,000 clones, 92% of them appearing once. CDR3 length: 16 amino acids. Germline-derived CDR1 and CDR2 are ENHRY and SYGVKD. The V and J ends lost 3 bases and 2 bases, in that order; junction bases with no gene match: 7. A remark on this clone: Its specificity is not known.

The chain recombines TRBV10-3 with TRBJ1-5; TRBD1 matches at 7 bases. Sequencing was carried out using naive CD8+ T cells sorted from blood. This clonotype was sampled from a man aged 25-45 years in good health. Here the CDR3 DNA reads TGTGCCATCAGTGACCCCCCTCAGGGGGGCAATCAGCCCCAGCATTTT. Translating it yields CAISDPPQGGNQPQHF.